Reported below is one T cell receptor (beta chain). The antigen is not known. These data belong to a study of OX40 agonist ivuxolimab in advanced cancers. Profiling relied on immunoSEQ multiplex PCR, and the TCRdb table lists in-frame clones only, not all of them. The profile shows about 63,000 clones, around nine tenths of them singletons. Study outcomes and limitations: The study found that CD8+ T cells averaged more expanded clones than CD4+.

The V end was cut by 7 bases, the J end by 6 bases, with 16 bases between. CDR1 is MNHEY, CDR2 SVGAGI, per germline. This CDR3 comprises 13 residues. The chain links TRBV6-5 to TRBJ2-7; D possibly uses TRBD1 or TRBD2 (5 bases each). Sample: CD4+ or CD8+ T cells sorted from blood, taken in a trial of the OX40 agonist ivuxolimab. This TCR came from an adult with an advanced solid tumor such as melanoma, head and neck, liver or kidney cancer. For the CDR3, the DNA is TGTGCCAGCAAAACGGGACCCATGACCGAGCAGTACTTC. Protein product: CASKTGPMTEQYF.